This is a list of T cell receptor beta chains from one sample in a study of blood T cell repertoires in COVID-19. TCRdb's copy holds only in-frame clones and misses some; the assay was immunoSEQ multiplex PCR. The sample lists 300,000 to 450,000 clones, 87% occurring once. Sequenced material: PBMCs or T cells enriched from blood (not recorded which). These TCRs come from a woman aged 25 to 45 who had recovered from COVID-19. Each CDR3 is given with its conserved first and last residue. A D gene is named only where the DNA matches it firmly. Not all rows give a size; the values are once, few, many and, for expanded clones, a class.

>14|TRBJ1-2|TRBV28|NA|once
TGTGCCAGCAGTTTAATACAAGTGGTTGGTGGCTACACCTTC
CASSLIQVVGGYTF
>14|TRBJ2-7|TRBV27|TRBD1|NA
TGTGCCAGCAGTCTCAGACAGGGGTGGCACGAGCAGTACTTC
CASSLRQGWHEQYF
>18|TRBJ2-2|TRBV3-1/TRBV3-2|TRBD2|once
TGTGCCAGCAGCCAATGGGGACTAGCGGGGTCGAACACCGGGGAGCTGTTTTTT
CASSQWGLAGSNTGELFF
>14|TRBJ2-2|TRBV5-1|NA|NA
TGCGCCAGCAGCCCTAGGCCAGACACCGGGGAGCTGTTTTTT
CASSPRPDTGELFF
>13|TRBJ1-1|TRBV12-3/TRBV12-4|NA|NA
TGTGCCAGCAGTCTTAGCACGGGTACCGAAGCTTTCTTT
CASSLSTGTEAFF
>14|TRBJ2-7|TRBV2|NA|NA
TGTGCCAGCAGTGAAAGACAGGCGCACTACGAGCAGTACTTC
CASSERQAHYEQYF
>15|TRBJ1-1|TRBV5-1|TRBD1|NA
TGCGCCAGCAGCTTGGATGGACAGGCGTACACTGAAGCTTTCTTT
CASSLDGQAYTEAFF
>15|TRBJ1-1|TRBV11-3|TRBD1|NA
TGTGCCAGCAGCCTGACAGGGGCCAGCAACACTGAAGCTTTCTTT
CASSLTGASNTEAFF
>16|TRBJ2-2|TRBV18|NA|NA
TGTGCCAGCTCCCTCTCTCGAGCGGGCGACACCGGGGAGCTGTTTTTT
CASSLSRAGDTGELFF
>15|TRBJ2-1|TRBV28|NA|NA
TGTGCCAGCAACCTAGGGGCGGTCAACTACAATGAGCAGTTCTTC
CASNLGAVNYNEQFF
>15|TRBJ1-1|TRBV5-8|NA|NA
TGTGCCAGCAGCTTGGCAGGGGCGTCGGGCACTGAAGCTTTCTTT
CASSLAGASGTEAFF